This note documents a single T cell receptor (beta chain) sequence. Antigen specificity is unknown. This entry belongs to a study of cytomegalovirus exposure and HLA in healthy donors. Study outcomes and limitations: The authors listed around 150 TCR beta chains as cytomegalovirus-associated. With high specificity and sensitivity, the classifier reportedly diagnosed cytomegalovirus status.

This PCR relied on a set of 60 Vbeta primers and 13 Jbeta primers. The table came from immunoSEQ multiplex PCR; TCRdb's copy has only in-frame clones and leaves some out. The sample carries around 100,000 clones, 70% to 80% recorded once. Those who donated were healthy bone marrow donors. At the time of sampling, donors were nominally healthy, though unrecorded immune exposures were likely. V shed 3 bases, J shed 4 bases, and the junction held 7 bases outside the gene matches. CDR1 and CDR2 from the germline V gene are LGHNA and YNFKEQ. The CDR3 is 16 amino acids. The genes are TRBV4-2 and TRBJ2-2, with 8 bases matching TRBD1. This receptor was obtained from a woman aged 18-30 years in good health and CMV-seropositive. The specimen sequenced was PBMCs. In DNA, the CDR3 is TGTGCCAGCAGCCAGGACAGGGTTGGTGGCACCGGGGAGCTGTTTTTT. Translation: CASSQDRVGGTGELFF.